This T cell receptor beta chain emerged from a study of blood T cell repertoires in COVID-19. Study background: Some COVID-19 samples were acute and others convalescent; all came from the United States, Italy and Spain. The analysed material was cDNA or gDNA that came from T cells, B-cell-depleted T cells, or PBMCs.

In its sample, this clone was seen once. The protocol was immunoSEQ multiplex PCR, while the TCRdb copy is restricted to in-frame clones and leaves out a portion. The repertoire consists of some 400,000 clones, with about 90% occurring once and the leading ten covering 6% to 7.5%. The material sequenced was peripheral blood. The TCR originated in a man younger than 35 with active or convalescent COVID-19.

The CDR3, as DNA: TGTGCCAGCAGTTGGGACAGGGGGAGGGCGCAGTATTTT. This sequence encodes CASSWDRGRAQYF. The rearrangement links TRBV6-5 to TRBJ2-3; the match to TRBD1 covers 11 bases. This CDR3 comprises 13 residues. J lost 10 bases, V lost 4 bases, and 4 bases had no gene match. Germline V lookup: CDR1 MNHEY, CDR2 SVGAGI.